Shown below are 30 T cell receptor beta chains from a single sample sequenced in a study of brain metastases from non-small cell lung cancer. Data came from immunoSEQ multiplex PCR; TCRdb stores just in-frame clones and leaves some out. There are 4,500 or so clones in the sample; about four fifths occur only once, and 7.5% to 9% lies in the top ten. The material sequenced was primary lung tumor tissue. The receptors originated from a donor at least 40 years old with non-small cell lung cancer.

This clone was observed a few times. This specimen includes other DNA sequences encoding the same CDR3. The genes are TRBV13 and TRBJ1-1; TRBD1 might be the D (5 bases). Germline values: CDR1 PRHDT, CDR2 FYEKMQ (reference sequence). V dropped 5 bases and J dropped 0 bases, with 13 bases sitting between them. The CDR3 loop spans 15 amino acids. The CDR3 region has the DNA TGTGCCAGCAGCCCAGCGGGACGGATGAACACTGAAGCTTTCTTT. It translates to CASSPAGRMNTEAFF.

The chain carries TRBV6-2 or TRBV6-3 and TRBJ2-3; 14 bases fit TRBD2. The CDR3 runs 20 residues. The J segment lost 0 bases and the V segment lost 2 bases, leaving 10 bases of the junction unmatched. Per the germline V gene, CDR1 is MNHEY and CDR2 is SVGEGT. In DNA form, the CDR3 reads TGTGCCAGCAGTTACCGCCTAGGACTAGCGGGGGGCCCTAGCACAGATACGCAGTATTTT. Protein product: CASSYRLGLAGGPSTDTQYF.

The genes are TRBV6-5 and TRBJ1-2; D is unresolved. The germline CDR1 and CDR2 sequences are MNHEY and SVGAGI. The CDR3 is 12 amino acids. V lost 2 bases and J lost 0, with 1 base in between. CDR3 amino acids: CASSYANYGYTF. The CDR3 bases are TGTGCCAGCAGTTACGCTAACTATGGCTACACCTTC.

This chain connects TRBV6-5 to TRBJ1-4; 7 positions agree with TRBD1. Trimming cost V 5 bases and J 4 bases; bases outside gene matches: 4. Germline CDR1 is MNHEY and CDR2 is SVGAGI. The CDR3 consists of 14 residues. The CDR3 spells CASSPGTVNEKLFF. CDR3 DNA: TGTGCCAGCAGTCCCGGGACAGTTAATGAAAAACTGTTTTTT.

This clone was observed a handful of times. The genes are TRBV19 and TRBJ2-3; D possibly matches TRBD1 or TRBD2 (5 bases each). Germline CDR1 LNHDA, CDR2 SQIVND (reference sequence). CDR3 length: 15 amino acids. Trimming removed 0 bases at V and 5 bases at J, with 12 bases between. This chain's CDR3 is CASSIESGTGDTQYF. As DNA, the CDR3 is TGTGCCAGTAGTATAGAAAGTGGGACCGGAGATACGCAGTATTTT.

In regard to this clone: The same CDR3 is also encoded by other DNA sequences in this sample. The chain carries TRBV13 and TRBJ1-3; no reliable D call. This CDR3 contains 15 residues. V dropped 1 base and J dropped 0 bases, with 7 bases sitting between them. Germline V lookup: CDR1 PRHDT, CDR2 FYEKMQ (reference sequence). CDR3 amino acids: CASSLDSSSGNTIYF. Written as DNA, the CDR3 is TGTGCCAGCAGCTTAGACAGTAGCTCTGGAAACACCATATATTTT.

This sequence joins TRBV7-2 and TRBJ1-1, with D unclear. In germline, CDR1 is SGHTA, CDR2 FQGNSA. The V gene lost 3 bases and the J gene lost 5 bases, with 10 bases spanning the gap. The CDR3 is 13 amino acids. The CDR3: CASSFSQGTEAFF. As DNA, the CDR3 is TGTGCCAGCAGCTTTTCACAAGGAACTGAAGCTTTCTTT.

This chain joins TRBV3-1 (or the pseudogene TRBV3-2) and TRBJ2-5; D is uncertain. V was pared by 1 base and J by 5 bases, with 11 bases between. Germline CDR1 reads LGHDT; CDR2 reads YNNKEL (reference sequence). The CDR3 spans 14 residues. As DNA, the CDR3 is TGTGCCAGCAGCCAAGCGGTCTTCTCTGAGACCCAGTACTTC. Protein sequence: CASSQAVFSETQYF.

V gene TRBV27 combines with J gene TRBJ2-5; D is perhaps TRBD2 (6 bases). This CDR3 is 16 amino acids long. CDR1 is MNHEY, CDR2 SMNVEV, per germline (reference sequence). The V end was cut by 0 bases, the J end by 7 bases, with 18 bases between. CDR3 region: CASSLSNPGMGGTQYF. For the CDR3, the DNA is TGTGCCAGCAGTTTATCGAATCCGGGGATGGGGGGGACCCAGTACTTC.

CDR3 DNA: TGCGCCAGCTGGACAGGGATCGGGGAGCTGTTTTTT. Translated: CASWTGIGELFF. The chain is built from TRBV10-1 and TRBJ2-2, with 8 bases fitting TRBD1. Germline-derived CDR1 and CDR2 are WNHNN and SYGVQD (reference sequence). The V and J ends lost 8 bases and 7 bases, in that order; junction bases with no gene match: 3. The CDR3 spans 12 residues.

In its sample, this clone was seen once. The chain recombines TRBV5-1 with TRBJ1-1, with D tentatively TRBD1 (6 bases). V was cut by 1 base and J by 2 bases, with 9 bases left in between. CDR3 size: 14 residues. From germline, CDR1 is SGHRS and CDR2 YFSETQ. CDR3 sequence reads: CASSLQGRNTEAFF. Here the CDR3 DNA reads TGCGCCAGCAGCTTGCAGGGGAGAAACACTGAAGCTTTCTTT.

This clone was counted a few times. The V gene is TRBV10-3, the J gene TRBJ2-5; a weak D match, TRBD2 (5 bases). Germline loops: CDR1 ENHRY, CDR2 SYGVKD. Trimming took off 5 bases at V and 4 bases at J, with 11 bases between the two ends. The CDR3 runs to 13 residues. This CDR3 is CAISLSGGETQYF. The DNA for the CDR3 is TGTGCCATCAGTTTATCTGGAGGAGAGACCCAGTACTTC.

J is TRBJ1-6 and V is TRBV10-3; a possible D gene is TRBD1 (6 bases). Trimming left V 3 bases short and J 7 bases short, with 10 bases between. The length of the CDR3 is 14 residues. CDR1 and CDR2 from the germline V gene are ENHRY and SYGVKD. CDR3 residues: CAISEQGMNSPLHF. For the CDR3, the DNA is TGTGCCATCAGTGAACAGGGAATGAATTCACCCCTCCACTTT.

The chain is built from TRBV28 and TRBJ2-2; D is unresolved. The V gene lost 3 bases and the J gene lost 5 bases, with 4 bases spanning the gap. CDR1 and CDR2 (germline): MDHEN, SYDVKM. This CDR3 has 12 residues. The CDR3 DNA sequence: TGTGCCAGCAGTTTGGAGACCGGGGAGCTGTTTTTT. The encoded protein is CASSLETGELFF. Filled out from reference TRBV28 and TRBJ2-2, the complete variable domain reads DVKVTQSSRYLVKRTGEKVFLECVQDMDHENMFWYRQDPGLGLRLIYFSYDVKMKEKGDIPEGYSVSREKKERFSLILESASTNQTSMYLCASSLETGELFFGEGSRLTVL.

The rearrangement joins TRBV7-8 to TRBJ1-1; D gene unclear. The CDR3 spans 13 residues. Per the germline V gene, CDR1 is SGHVS and CDR2 is FQNEAQ. Trimming took off 3 bases at V and 0 bases at J, with 5 bases between the two ends. CDR3: CASSFNLNTEAFF. For the CDR3, the DNA is TGTGCCAGCAGCTTTAACTTGAACACTGAAGCTTTCTTT. The full variable domain, in which reference TRBV7-8 and TRBJ1-1 provide the parts outside the CDR3, is GAGVSQSPRYKVAKRGQDVALRCDPISGHVSLFWYQQALGQGPEFLTYFQNEAQLDKSGLPSDRFFAERPEGSVSTLKIQRTQQEDSAVYLCASSFNLNTEAFFGQGTRLTVV.

In the case of this clone: At one boundary the junction diverges from the germline segment, which might be a read error. The gene calls are TRBV5-8 and TRBJ1-5, with D tentatively TRBD1 (5 bases). Looked up from germline, CDR1 is SGHTS and CDR2 is YDEGEE. This CDR3 region has 15 residues. The CDR3 nucleotides are TGTGCCAGCACTTGGGGCAGGGACTTCGATCAGCTCCAGCATTTT. Its translation: CASTWGRDFDQLQHF.

The rearrangement links TRBV11-1 to TRBJ1-1; tentatively, D is TRBD1 (5 bases). Germline CDR1 and CDR2: SGHAT and FQDESV (reference sequence). Trimming stripped 4 bases from V and 4 bases from J, with 16 bases between. The CDR3 runs to 15 residues. The CDR3 loop is CASSWRGGGTTEAFF. CDR3 in DNA: TGTGCCAGCAGCTGGCGCGGGGGGGGGACCACTGAAGCTTTCTTT. The variable domain in full, with the rest retrieved from reference TRBV11-1 and TRBJ1-1, is EAEVAQSPRYKITEKSQAVAFWCDPISGHATLYWYRQILGQGPELLVQFQDESVVDDSQLPKDRFSAERLKGVDSTLKIQPAELGDSAMYLCASSWRGGGTTEAFFGQGTRLTVV.

The V and J genes are TRBV12-3 or TRBV12-4 and TRBJ1-2, with D hard to call. The V and J ends lost 4 bases and 8 bases respectively, with 14 bases between them. The CDR3 extends over 13 amino acids. The chain's CDR3 is CASSYGYTLGYTF. CDR3 in DNA: TGTGCCAGCAGTTACGGGTACACCCTAGGCTACACCTTC.

The CDR3 region is CASSTFATENTEAFF. The CDR3 bases are TGTGCCAGCAGCACGTTCGCGACAGAGAACACTGAAGCTTTCTTT. The chain combines TRBV21-1 with TRBJ1-1; the table calls TRBD1, which could not be checked here. TRBV21-1 corresponds to a pseudogene. This CDR3 is built from 15 residues.

The chain uses TRBV7-8 and TRBJ2-2; D perhaps matches TRBD1 (6 bases). CDR3 size: 19 residues. The germline gives CDR1 SGHVS, CDR2 FQNEAQ. The germline V and J ends were trimmed by 3 bases and 3 bases, with 23 bases remaining between them. The CDR3 region is CASSFRPGTRLSDTGELFF. As DNA, the CDR3 is TGTGCCAGCAGCTTCCGTCCCGGGACACGATTATCGGACACCGGGGAGCTGTTTTTT.

J is TRBJ2-7 and V is TRBV20-1; no reliable D call. CDR1 and CDR2 from the germline V gene are DFQATT and SNEGSKA (reference sequence). V shed 3 bases and J shed 3 bases, with 6 bases lying between them. This CDR3 is 11 amino acids long. The CDR3 DNA follows: TGCAGTGCTAGCAACAGCTACGAGCAGTACGTC. It encodes CSASNSYEQYV.

CDR3 sequence (DNA): TGTGCTAGCAGCTTAGGGGGGGGCTACGAGCAGTACGTC. Its translation is CASSLGGGYEQYV. V is TRBV7-2 and J is TRBJ2-7, with a tentative D call TRBD2 (7 bases). The germline gives CDR1 SGHTA, CDR2 FQGNSA. The CDR3 loop spans 13 amino acids.

The rearrangement uses TRBV7-2 and TRBJ1-2; D gene unclear. V lost 2 bases and J lost 0, with 19 bases in between. The CDR3 spans 18 residues. Germline loops: CDR1 SGHTA, CDR2 FQGNSA. CDR3 bases: TGTGCCAGCAGCTTACAATCGGGTTTCGGGATGACTAACTATGGCTACACCTTC. It is translated as CASSLQSGFGMTNYGYTF.

This sequence joins TRBV5-1 and TRBJ2-5, with D maybe TRBD1 (5 bases). CDR3 length: 15 residues. V was shortened by 0 bases and J by 1 base, with 10 bases between the two germline ends. Germline CDR1 SGHRS, CDR2 YFSETQ. CDR3 protein: CASSLDRYTQETQYF. Written as DNA, the CDR3 is TGCGCCAGCAGCTTGGACAGGTATACCCAAGAGACCCAGTACTTC.

Remarks on this clone: This sample also contains other DNA sequences that code for the same CDR3. The chain carries TRBV2 and TRBJ1-1; D ambiguous. This CDR3 has 14 residues. The V end was cut by 4 bases, the J end by 1 base, with 10 bases between. Germline CDR1 is SNHLY and CDR2 is FYNNEI. CDR3 residues: CASSVGSRNTEAFF. The CDR3 DNA is TGTGCCAGCAGTGTGGGGTCAAGGAACACTGAAGCTTTCTTT.

CDR3 residues: CASSRQGAYQPQHF. The CDR3 nucleotides are TGTGCCAGCAGCAGACAGGGGGCGTATCAGCCCCAGCATTTT. The chain joins TRBV7-8 to TRBJ1-5; 10 positions match TRBD1. J was trimmed by 5 bases and V by 5 bases; bases with no gene match: 3. This CDR3 has 14 amino acids. CDR1 is SGHVS and CDR2 is FQNEAQ in the germline V gene.

The rearrangement joins TRBV3-1 (or the pseudogene TRBV3-2) to TRBJ1-3, with D hard to call. Trimming cost V 3 bases and J 0 bases, with 3 bases left between them. CDR1 is LGHDT, CDR2 YNNKEL, per germline (reference sequence). This CDR3 spans 13 amino acids. The CDR3 loop is CASSQHSGNTIYF. As DNA, the CDR3 is TGTGCCAGCAGCCAGCACTCTGGAAACACCATATATTTT.

The rearrangement uses TRBV18 and TRBJ1-3; tentatively, D is TRBD1 (5 bases). The CDR3 is 15 amino acids. CDR1 is KGHSH, CDR2 LQKENI, per germline. V was trimmed by 3 bases and J by 3 bases, leaving 12 bases between them. The CDR3 DNA reads TGTGCCAGCTCACCCGAGAGGGGTGGTGGAAACACCATATATTTT. Translated, it gives CASSPERGGGNTIYF.

This chain uses TRBV4-2 with TRBJ2-1; 10 bases are a match to TRBD2. Germline CDR1 and CDR2: LGHNA and YNFKEQ. V lost 4 bases, J lost 3 bases, and 6 bases stayed unmatched. This CDR3 comprises 16 residues. The CDR3 region has the DNA TGTGCCAGCAGCCGACTTACTAGCGGGGTCTACAATGAGCAGTTCTTC. The encoded protein is CASSRLTSGVYNEQFF.

The chain uses TRBV28 and TRBJ1-5; D unclear. Germline values: CDR1 MDHEN, CDR2 SYDVKM. V dropped 3 bases and J dropped 6 bases, with 6 bases sitting between them. The CDR3 has 12 amino acids. The CDR3 coding sequence is TGTGCCAGCAGTTTCGAGGTTCAGCCCCAGCATTTT. Translated: CASSFEVQPQHF.